These 14 T cell receptor beta chains were sequenced from one sample in a study of vaccination and CD4 T cells after COVID-19. TCRdb itself ran the PCR reads through MiXCR, one entry per CDR3 protein. Of about 22,000 distinct CDR3 sequences listed, about 58% are singletons. The specimen was CD4+ T cells from blood, collected before SARS-CoV-2 vaccination. Receptor source: a human donor who had recovered from COVID-19.

V gene TRBV20-1 combines with J gene TRBJ2-1, with 8 bases matching TRBD2. The J segment lost 1 base and the V segment lost 4 bases, leaving 9 bases of the junction unmatched. The CDR3 has 16 residues. Germline assignment: CDR1 DFQATT and CDR2 SNEGSKA (reference sequence). The CDR3 DNA reads as TGCAGTGCTATACACAGCGGGAGTCCATCCTACAATGAGCAGTTCTTC. Amino acids: CSAIHSGSPSYNEQFF.

V and J are TRBV7-9 and TRBJ1-2; D might be TRBD1 (5 bases). CDR1 and CDR2 (germline): SEHNR, FQNEAQ (reference sequence). The CDR3 totals 13 residues. The V end lost 4 bases, the J end lost 8 bases, and 14 bases lay between the germline ends. The DNA of the CDR3 is TGTGCCAGCAGCTGGGGACGGGATCAAGGCTACACCTTC. Translated: CASSWGRDQGYTF.

This sequence joins TRBV29-1 and TRBJ1-2; 7 bases are shared with TRBD1. The V segment lost 7 bases and the J segment 7 bases; nucleotides outside the gene matches: 12. Per germline, CDR1 SQVTM and CDR2 ANQGSEA. The CDR3 contains 13 residues. The CDR3 region is CSAKFTGATGYTF. The CDR3 coding sequence is TGCAGCGCTAAATTTACAGGGGCGACTGGCTACACCTTC. The full variable domain, completed using reference TRBV29-1 and TRBJ1-2, is SAVISQKPSRDICQRGTSLTIQCQVDSQVTMMFWYRQQPGQSLTLIATANQGSEATYESGFVIDKFPISRPNLTFSTLTVSNMSPEDSSIYLCSAKFTGATGYTFGSGTRLTVV.

The rearrangement uses TRBV10-3 and TRBJ1-2, with D maybe TRBD1 (6 bases). This CDR3 comprises 12 residues. Germline V gives CDR1 ENHRY, CDR2 SYGVKD. Trimming took 8 bases from V and 5 from J, leaving 12 bases between them. The CDR3: CAISSGQYGYTF. DNA for the CDR3: TGTGCCATCTCATCGGGACAATATGGCTACACCTTC.

This chain connects TRBV20-1 to TRBJ2-7; 8 nucleotides agree with TRBD1. Germline CDR1 is DFQATT and CDR2 is SNEGSKA (reference sequence). This CDR3 region has 12 residues. Trimming at V came to 6 bases and at J to 7 bases, leaving 8 bases not matched to a gene. The CDR3 sequence: CSASGQGGEQYF. The CDR3 region has the DNA TGCAGTGCGAGTGGACAGGGTGGAGAGCAGTACTTC.

This clonotype was counted a few times. J is TRBJ2-5 and V is TRBV20-1; D remains unclear. The CDR3 spans 11 residues. V was cut by 4 bases and J by 2 bases, with 5 bases left in between. Germline V CDR1 and CDR2: DFQATT, SNEGSKA (reference sequence). CDR3 residues: CSAKRQETQYF. CDR3 coding DNA: TGCAGTGCTAAAAGACAAGAGACCCAGTACTTC.

This clonotype was detected a few times. The rearrangement uses TRBV2 and TRBJ2-7; D may be TRBD1 (5 bases). The CDR3 consists of 12 residues. V was pared by 4 bases and J by 5 bases, with 9 bases between. Germline loops: CDR1 SNHLY, CDR2 FYNNEI. CDR3 nucleotide sequence: TGTGCCAGCAGTGGACAGTGGAACGAGCAGTACTTC. Translating gives CASSGQWNEQYF.

The chain links TRBV10-3 to TRBJ2-7; D not resolved. V was shortened by 1 base and J by 3 bases, with 10 bases between the two germline ends. Germline-derived CDR1 and CDR2 are ENHRY and SYGVKD. The CDR3 sequence is 14 residues long. In DNA, the CDR3 is TGTGCCATCAGTGAGTTTCTGGGAAACTACGAGCAGTACTTC. Its translation: CAISEFLGNYEQYF.

The table lists this clonotype with a count of one. J is TRBJ2-5 and V is TRBV19; 8 bases line up with TRBD1. The CDR3 has 14 residues. The V gene's germline CDR1 is LNHDA and CDR2 SQIVND (reference sequence). V lost 7 bases and J lost 3; bases outside the gene matches: 7. This CDR3 is CASNPGQVKETQYF. CDR3 nucleotide sequence: TGTGCCAGTAACCCGGGACAGGTCAAAGAGACCCAGTACTTC.

The CDR3 DNA reads TGTGCCAGCTCACCAGTAGGGGGCAATGAGCAGTTCTTC. Translation: CASSPVGGNEQFF. The rearrangement uses TRBV18 and TRBJ2-1; D might be TRBD1 (6 bases). The CDR3 totals 13 residues. The germline CDR1 and CDR2 sequences are KGHSH and LQKENI. V lost 2 bases and J 6 bases, leaving 8 bases between the germline ends.

The chain uses TRBV7-8 and TRBJ2-1, with D hard to call. Germline-derived CDR1 and CDR2 are SGHVS and FQNEAQ. CDR3 length: 13 residues. V lost 3 bases and J lost 5, with 8 bases in between. CDR3 in DNA: TGTGCCAGCAGCTTGGGCCGTGACAATGAGCAGTTCTTC. It is translated as CASSLGRDNEQFF. Full variable domain (remainder filled in from reference TRBV7-8 and TRBJ2-1): GAGVSQSPRYKVAKRGQDVALRCDPISGHVSLFWYQQALGQGPEFLTYFQNEAQLDKSGLPSDRFFAERPEGSVSTLKIQRTQQEDSAVYLCASSLGRDNEQFFGPGTRLTVL.

The rearrangement uses TRBV15 and TRBJ2-3; no reliable D call. The V end was cut by 0 bases, the J end by 11 bases, with 9 bases between. In germline, CDR1 is LNHNV, CDR2 YYDKDF (reference sequence). CDR3 length: 12 residues. DNA of the CDR3: TGTGCCACCAGCAGAGATCGCCAGGTGCAGTATTTT. Protein product: CATSRDRQVQYF.

The chain has TRBV20-1 and TRBJ2-5, with TRBD1 identical over 11 bases. This CDR3 spans 15 amino acids. J lost 0 bases, V lost 5 bases, and 5 bases had no gene match. Per the germline V gene, CDR1 is DFQATT and CDR2 is SNEGSKA (reference sequence). The CDR3 sequence is CSAPGTGGYQETQYF. CDR3 nucleotides: TGCAGTGCTCCGGGGACAGGGGGGTACCAAGAGACCCAGTACTTC.

This clonotype was counted between two and nine times. This rearrangement joins TRBV15 to TRBJ2-5, with TRBD2 identical over 7 bases. Germline CDR1 reads LNHNV; CDR2 reads YYDKDF (reference sequence). CDR3 length: 15 amino acids. After removal of 5 bases from V and 0 bases from J, the junction contained 6 bases not matched to a gene. CDR3 loop: CATSWGGVNQETQYF. The CDR3 DNA follows: TGTGCCACCAGCTGGGGGGGTGTCAACCAAGAGACCCAGTACTTC.